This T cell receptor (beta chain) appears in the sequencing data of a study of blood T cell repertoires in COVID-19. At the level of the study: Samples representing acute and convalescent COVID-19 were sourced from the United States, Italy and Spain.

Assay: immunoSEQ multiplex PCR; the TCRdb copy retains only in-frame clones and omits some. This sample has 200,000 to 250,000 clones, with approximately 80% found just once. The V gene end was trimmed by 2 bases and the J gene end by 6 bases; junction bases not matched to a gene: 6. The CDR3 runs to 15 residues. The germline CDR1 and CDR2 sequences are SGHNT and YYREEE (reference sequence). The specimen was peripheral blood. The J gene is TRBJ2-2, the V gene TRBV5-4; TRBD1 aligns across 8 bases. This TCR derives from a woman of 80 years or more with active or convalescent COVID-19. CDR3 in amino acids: CASSLGGTGAGELFF. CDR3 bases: TGTGCCAGCAGCTTAGGCGGGACAGGCGCCGGGGAGCTGTTTTTT.